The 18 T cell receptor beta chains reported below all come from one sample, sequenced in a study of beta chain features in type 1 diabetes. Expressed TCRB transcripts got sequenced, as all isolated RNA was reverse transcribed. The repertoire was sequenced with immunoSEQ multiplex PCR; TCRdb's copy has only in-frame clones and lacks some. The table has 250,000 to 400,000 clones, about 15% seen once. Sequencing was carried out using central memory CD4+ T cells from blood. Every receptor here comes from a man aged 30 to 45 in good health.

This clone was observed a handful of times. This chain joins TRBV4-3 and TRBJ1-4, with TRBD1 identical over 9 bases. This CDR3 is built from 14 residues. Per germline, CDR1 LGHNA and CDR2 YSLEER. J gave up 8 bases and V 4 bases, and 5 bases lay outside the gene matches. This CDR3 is CASSPGQGGEKLFF. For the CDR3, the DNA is TGCGCCAGCAGCCCGGGACAGGGCGGAGAAAAACTGTTTTTT.

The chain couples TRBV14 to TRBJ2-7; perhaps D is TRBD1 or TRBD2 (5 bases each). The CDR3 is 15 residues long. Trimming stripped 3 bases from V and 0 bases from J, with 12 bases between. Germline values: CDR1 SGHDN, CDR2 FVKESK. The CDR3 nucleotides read TGTGCCAGCAGCCAGTCAGGGACCCGCTCCTACGAGCAGTACGTC. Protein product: CASSQSGTRSYEQYV.

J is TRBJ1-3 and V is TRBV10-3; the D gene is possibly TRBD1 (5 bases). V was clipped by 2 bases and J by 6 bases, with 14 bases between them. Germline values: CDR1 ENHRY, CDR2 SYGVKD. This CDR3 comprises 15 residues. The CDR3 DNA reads TGTGCCATCAGTGAGGCCGCTGGGGCCTTAAACACCATATATTTT. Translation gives CAISEAAGALNTIYF.

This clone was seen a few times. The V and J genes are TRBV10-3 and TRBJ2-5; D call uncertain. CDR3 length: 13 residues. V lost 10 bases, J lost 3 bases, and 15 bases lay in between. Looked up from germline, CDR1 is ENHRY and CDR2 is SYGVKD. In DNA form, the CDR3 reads TGTGCCACCGGGTGGAACGTGGAAGAGACCCAGTACTTC. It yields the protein CATGWNVEETQYF.

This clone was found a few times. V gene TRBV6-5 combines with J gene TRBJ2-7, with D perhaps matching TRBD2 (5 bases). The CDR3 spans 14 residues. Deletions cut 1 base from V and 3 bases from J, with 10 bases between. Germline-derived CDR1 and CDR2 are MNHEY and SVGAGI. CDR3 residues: CASSYLRRVYEQYF. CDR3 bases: TGTGCCAGCAGTTACTTGCGGCGGGTCTACGAGCAGTACTTC.

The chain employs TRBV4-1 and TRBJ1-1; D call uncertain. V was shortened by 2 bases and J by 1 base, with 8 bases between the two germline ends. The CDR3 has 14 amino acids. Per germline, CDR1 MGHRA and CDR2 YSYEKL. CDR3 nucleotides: TGCGCCAGCAGCCAAAGGGATAGGAACACTGAAGCTTTCTTT. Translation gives CASSQRDRNTEAFF.

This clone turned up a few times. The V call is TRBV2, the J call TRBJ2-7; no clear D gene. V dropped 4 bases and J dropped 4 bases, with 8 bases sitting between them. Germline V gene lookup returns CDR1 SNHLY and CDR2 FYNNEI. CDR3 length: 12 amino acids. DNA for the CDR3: TGTGCCAGCAGTGCAGGATTTTACGAGCAGTACGTC. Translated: CASSAGFYEQYV.

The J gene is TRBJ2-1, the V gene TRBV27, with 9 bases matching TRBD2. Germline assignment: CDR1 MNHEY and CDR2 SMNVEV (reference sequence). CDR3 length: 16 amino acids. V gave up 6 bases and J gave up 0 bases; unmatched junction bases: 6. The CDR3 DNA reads TGTGCCAGCAGAAGACTAGCGGCTAGCTCCTACAATGAGCAGTTCTTC. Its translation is CASRRLAASSYNEQFF.

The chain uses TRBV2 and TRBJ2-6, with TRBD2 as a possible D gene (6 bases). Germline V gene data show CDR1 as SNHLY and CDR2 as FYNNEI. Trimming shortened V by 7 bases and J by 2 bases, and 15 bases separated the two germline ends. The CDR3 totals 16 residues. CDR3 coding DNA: TGTGCCAGCACCACTTCCCTAGCGCCTGGGGCCAACGTCCTGACTTTC. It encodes CASTTSLAPGANVLTF. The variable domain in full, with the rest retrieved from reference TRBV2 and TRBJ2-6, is EPEVTQTPSHQVTQMGQEVILRCVPISNHLYFYWYRQILGQKVEFLVSFYNNEISEKSEIFDDQFSVERPDGSNFTLKIRSTKLEDSAMYFCASTTSLAPGANVLTFGAGSRLTVL.

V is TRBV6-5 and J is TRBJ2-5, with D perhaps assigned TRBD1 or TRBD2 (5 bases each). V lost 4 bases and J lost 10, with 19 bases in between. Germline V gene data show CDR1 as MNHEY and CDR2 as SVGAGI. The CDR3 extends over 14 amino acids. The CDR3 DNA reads TGTGCCAGCAGTTCCCAGGGACCTCGTGGTATCCAGTACTTC. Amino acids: CASSSQGPRGIQYF.

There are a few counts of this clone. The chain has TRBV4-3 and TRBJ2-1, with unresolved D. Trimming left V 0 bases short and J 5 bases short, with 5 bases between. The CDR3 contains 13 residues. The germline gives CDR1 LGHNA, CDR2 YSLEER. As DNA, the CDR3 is TGCGCCAGCAGCCAAGAGACGAACAATGAGCAGTTCTTC. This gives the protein CASSQETNNEQFF.

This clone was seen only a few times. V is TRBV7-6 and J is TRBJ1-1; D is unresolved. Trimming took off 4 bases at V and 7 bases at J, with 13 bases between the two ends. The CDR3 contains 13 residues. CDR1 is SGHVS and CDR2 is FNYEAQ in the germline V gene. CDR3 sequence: CASSSVRADEAFF. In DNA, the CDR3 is TGTGCCAGCAGCTCCGTCCGGGCGGATGAAGCTTTCTTT.

The chain's CDR3 is CASRDREKNTGELFF. DNA for the CDR3: TGCGCCAGCAGAGACAGGGAAAAGAACACCGGGGAGCTGTTTTTT. The chain joins TRBV5-1 to TRBJ2-2; 7 positions agree with TRBD1. CDR1 and CDR2 from the germline V gene are SGHRS and YFSETQ. The CDR3 has 15 residues. V was clipped by 5 bases and J by 1 base; unmatched bases: 5. Drawing the rest from reference TRBV5-1 and TRBJ2-2, the complete variable domain is KAGVTQTPRYLIKTRGQQVTLSCSPISGHRSVSWYQQTPGQGLQFLFEYFSETQRNKGNFPGRFSGRQFSNSRSEMNVSTLELGDSALYLCASRDREKNTGELFFGEGSRLTVL.

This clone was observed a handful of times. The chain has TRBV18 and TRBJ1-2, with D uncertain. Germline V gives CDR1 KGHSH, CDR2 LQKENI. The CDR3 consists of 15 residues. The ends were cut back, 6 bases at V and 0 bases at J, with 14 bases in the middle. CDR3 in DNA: TGTGCCAGCTCCCTGGGTACGGCAGCTAACTATGGCTACACCTTC. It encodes CASSLGTAANYGYTF.

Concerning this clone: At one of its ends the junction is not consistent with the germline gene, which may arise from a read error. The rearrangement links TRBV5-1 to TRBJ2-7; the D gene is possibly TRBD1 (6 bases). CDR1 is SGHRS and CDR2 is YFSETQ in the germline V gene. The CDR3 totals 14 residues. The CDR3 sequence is CASSLNRQEMPLSF. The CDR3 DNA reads TGCGCCAGCAGCTTGAATCGACAGGAAATGCCGCTCTCCTTC. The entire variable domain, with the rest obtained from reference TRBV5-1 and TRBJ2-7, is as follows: KAGVTQTPRYLIKTRGQQVTLSCSPISGHRSVSWYQQTPGQGLQFLFEYFSETQRNKGNFPGRFSGRQFSNSRSEMNVSTLELGDSALYLCASSLNRQEMPLSFGPGTRLTVT.

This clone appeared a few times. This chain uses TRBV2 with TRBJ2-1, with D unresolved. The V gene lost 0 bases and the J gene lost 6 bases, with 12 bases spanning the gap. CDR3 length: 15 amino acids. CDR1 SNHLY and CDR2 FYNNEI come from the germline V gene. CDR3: CASSEAPGNPNEQFF. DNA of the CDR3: TGTGCCAGCAGTGAAGCGCCCGGCAATCCCAATGAGCAGTTCTTC.

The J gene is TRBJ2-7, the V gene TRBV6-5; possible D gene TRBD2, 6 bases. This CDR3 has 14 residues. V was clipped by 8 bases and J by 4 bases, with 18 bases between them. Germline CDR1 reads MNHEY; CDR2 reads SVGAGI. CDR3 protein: CASRRAAKGYEQYF. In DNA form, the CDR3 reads TGTGCCAGCCGGAGGGCGGCTAAGGGATACGAGCAGTACTTC.

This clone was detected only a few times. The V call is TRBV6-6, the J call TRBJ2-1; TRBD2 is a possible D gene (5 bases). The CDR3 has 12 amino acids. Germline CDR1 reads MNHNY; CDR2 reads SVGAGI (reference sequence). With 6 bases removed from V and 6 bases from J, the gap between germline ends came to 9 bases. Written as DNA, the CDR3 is TGTGCCAGCAGCCGGGGTTCCAATGAGCAGTTCTTC. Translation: CASSRGSNEQFF.